This entry lists 18 T cell receptor beta chains sequenced from one sample in a study of Graves' ophthalmopathy and Graves' hyperthyroidism (dated by TCRdb to 2017 to 2018). The sequencer was an Illumina HiSeq 2000. For repertoire sequencing, the TCR beta CDR3 regions were amplified from RNA transcripts. HTBI primers and the Qiagen OneStep RT-PCR kit were used in a first-round RT-PCR, which was followed by a second-round multiplex PCR, size selection and purification. The public sequencing data were trimmed at Q25 with fastp and processed into clonotypes with MiXCR by TCRdb, which kept only in-frame beta chains. Rows with one shared CDR3 protein collapse into an entry with the most common genes and DNA. The sample table contains approximately 150,000 distinct CDR3 sequences; only one count was recorded for under 45% of them. The ten largest account for around 9.3% of the sample. What was sequenced was peripheral blood. The source of these receptors is a man in his thirties or forties with Graves' ophthalmopathy. Donor details come from another sample of the same person, matched by shared clones.

This clonotype turned up a few times. The chain is built from TRBV19 and TRBJ2-7, with 10 bases matching TRBD2. CDR3 size: 14 residues. V shed 10 bases, J shed 1 base, and the junction held 7 bases outside the gene matches. CDR1 is LNHDA, CDR2 SQIVND, per germline (reference sequence). CDR3 sequence: CATRPSGGSYEQYF. CDR3 coding DNA: TGTGCCACTAGACCTAGCGGGGGTTCCTACGAGCAGTACTTC.

The chain links TRBV6-1 to TRBJ2-7; TRBD1 agrees at 10 bases. CDR3 size: 16 residues. Per germline, CDR1 MNHNS and CDR2 SASEGT. The junction had 10 bases not matched to a gene; V was cut back by 6 bases and J by 2 bases. CDR3 DNA: TGTGCCAGCAGACGCCTAGGTGGACAGGGGGCCTACGAGCAGTACTTC. Amino acids: CASRRLGGQGAYEQYF.

This clonotype has ten or more counts. The chain has TRBV3-1 and TRBJ2-7; the D call may be TRBD1 or TRBD2 (5 bases each). V lost 1 base to trimming and J lost 3 bases, with 10 bases between them. The V gene's germline CDR1 is LGHDT and CDR2 YNNKEL (reference sequence). The CDR3 consists of 14 residues. The CDR3, as DNA: TGTGCCAGCAGCCAAGGGGGGATTGGCTACGAGCAGTACTTC. This codes for CASSQGGIGYEQYF.

The chain recombines TRBV19 with TRBJ2-5; D ambiguous. Trimming removed 1 base at V and 1 base at J, with 16 bases between. The CDR3 is 17 residues long. The germline V gene has CDR1 LNHDA and CDR2 SQIVND (reference sequence). CDR3 amino acids: CASSIGPSRMVQETQYF. CDR3 bases: TGTGCCAGTAGTATAGGCCCCTCCCGGATGGTCCAAGAGACCCAGTACTTC.

The V call is TRBV27, the J call TRBJ2-7, with 10 bases that match TRBD1. V shed 2 bases and J 6 bases; nucleotides not matched to a gene: 7. Germline V gives CDR1 MNHEY, CDR2 SMNVEV (reference sequence). The CDR3 runs 15 residues. This CDR3 is CASSLRRDRGSEQYF. CDR3 nucleotide sequence: TGTGCCAGCAGTTTAAGACGGGACAGGGGATCCGAGCAGTACTTC.

This clonotype was found many times. The genes are TRBV29-1 and TRBJ2-5; 9 bases align to TRBD1. V lost 2 bases to trimming and J lost 4 bases; unmatched junction nucleotides: 5. There are 14 residues in the CDR3. Germline V gene sequence: CDR1 SQVTM, CDR2 ANQGSEA. DNA of the CDR3: TGCAGCGTTGAACGGGACAGGGTGCGAGAGACCCAGTACTTC. Protein sequence: CSVERDRVRETQYF.

This clonotype was detected many times. The rearrangement joins TRBV12-3 or TRBV12-4 to TRBJ1-2, with a possible D match to TRBD1 (6 bases). V lost 5 bases and J lost 4, with 14 bases in between. The CDR3 covers 14 residues. CDR3 region: CASSTLTGIYGYTF. The CDR3 DNA reads TGTGCCAGCAGTACCCTCACAGGGATCTATGGCTACACCTTC.

The chain uses TRBV24-1 and TRBJ1-1; 11 positions match TRBD1. V lost 7 bases to trimming and J lost 4 bases; unmatched junction nucleotides: 4. Germline lookup yields CDR1 KGHDR and CDR2 SFDVKD. This CDR3 has 14 amino acids. The DNA of the CDR3 is TGTGCCACCAGGTCCGGGACAGGGGGCACTGAAGCTTTCTTT. This gives the protein CATRSGTGGTEAFF.

This clonotype was counted at least ten times. V is TRBV30 and J is TRBJ1-1, with a tentative D call TRBD1 (5 bases). The CDR3 totals 13 residues. The germline V gene encodes CDR1 GTSNPN and CDR2 SVGIG (reference sequence). Trimming stripped 3 bases from V and 6 bases from J, with 14 bases between. The CDR3 region is CAWSPYRGAEAFF. The CDR3 nucleotides read TGTGCCTGGAGCCCCTACCGGGGCGCTGAAGCTTTCTTT.

Many counts were recorded for this clonotype. V and J are TRBV7-3 and TRBJ2-7, with TRBD1 identical over 8 bases. The CDR3 loop spans 12 amino acids. V was clipped by 5 bases and J by 9 bases; unmatched bases: 6. Germline V gene data show CDR1 as SGHTA and CDR2 as FQGTGA. CDR3 loop: CASSLPGGAQYF. The CDR3 nucleotides read TGTGCCAGCAGCCTGCCAGGGGGCGCGCAGTACTTC.

In its sample, this clonotype was seen many times. The V and J genes are TRBV6-2 or TRBV6-3 and TRBJ1-1; 9 bases line up with TRBD1. The V gene end was trimmed by 6 bases and the J gene end by 10 bases; junction bases not matched to a gene: 9. Per germline, CDR1 MNHEY and CDR2 SVGEGT. CDR3 length: 13 residues. Here the CDR3 reads CASSSGTGLAAFF. The CDR3 DNA is TGTGCCAGCAGCTCCGGGACAGGGCTCGCAGCTTTCTTT.

A few counts support this clonotype. This chain connects TRBV6-1 to TRBJ2-7; D might be TRBD1 or TRBD2, each matching 7 bases. The germline V gene has CDR1 MNHNS and CDR2 SASEGT. The germline V and J ends were trimmed by 7 bases and 3 bases, with 22 bases remaining between them. The CDR3 is 16 residues long. CDR3 loop: CASTGGGATKHYEQYF. Here the CDR3 DNA reads TGTGCCAGCACAGGGGGGGGTGCAACAAAACACTACGAGCAGTACTTC.

This chain connects TRBV28 to TRBJ2-7; D unclear. The J call may not be correct, given that the DNA end is closer to TRBJ2-4. The CDR3 has 14 residues. Germline V gene data show CDR1 as MDHEN and CDR2 as SYDVKM. This CDR3 is CASSSVGAKNIQYF. The CDR3 DNA sequence: TGTGCCAGCAGCTCAGTCGGCGCCAAAAACATTCAGTACTTC.

The chain carries TRBV6-1 and TRBJ2-5; TRBD1 is a possible D gene (6 bases). Germline loops: CDR1 MNHNS, CDR2 SASEGT. This CDR3 has 15 residues. V was cut by 7 bases and J by 0 bases, with 15 bases left in between. CDR3 sequence: CASTQPGHHQETQYF. In DNA, the CDR3 is TGTGCCAGCACTCAACCGGGACACCACCAAGAGACCCAGTACTTC.

This clonotype was observed many times. The gene calls are TRBV16 and TRBJ2-7; D remains ambiguous. The V gene's germline CDR1 is KGHSY and CDR2 FQNENV. V was shortened by 0 bases and J by 5 bases, with 5 bases between the two germline ends. This CDR3 has 12 amino acids. The CDR3 reads CASSQSRDEQYF. As DNA, the CDR3 is TGTGCCAGCAGCCAATCACGGGACGAGCAGTACTTC. The entire variable domain, with the rest obtained from reference TRBV16 and TRBJ2-7, is as follows: GEEVAQTPKHLVRGEGQKAKLYCAPIKGHSYVFWYQQVLKNEFKFLISFQNENVFDETGMPKERFSAKCLPNSPCSLEIQATKLEDSAVYFCASSQSRDEQYFGPGTRLTVT.

The chain is built from TRBV9 and TRBJ1-5, with unresolved D. CDR1 SGDLS and CDR2 YYNGEE come from the germline V gene. There are 16 residues in the CDR3. Trimming removed 0 bases at V and 6 bases at J, with 16 bases between. Here the CDR3 reads CASSVDGDGYGQPQHF. The CDR3 region has the DNA TGTGCCAGCAGCGTAGATGGGGATGGGTACGGTCAGCCCCAGCATTTT.

This clonotype occurred many times. This chain links TRBV6-1 with TRBJ1-1, with D possibly being TRBD1 (5 bases). Germline V lookup: CDR1 MNHNS, CDR2 SASEGT. CDR3 length: 13 amino acids. V lost 6 bases and J lost 1, with 9 bases in between. The DNA of the CDR3 is TGTGCCAGCAGGCCCCAGGGGAACACTGAAGCTTTCTTT. It yields the protein CASRPQGNTEAFF.

The chain uses TRBV12-3 or TRBV12-4 and TRBJ1-1, with 8 bases lining up with TRBD1. The length of the CDR3 is 15 residues. V was clipped by 3 bases and J by 1 base; unmatched bases: 4. The DNA of the CDR3 is TGTGCCAGCAGTTTCGGACAGGGAGCGAACACTGAAGCTTTCTTT. It specifies CASSFGQGANTEAFF.